The sample holds many counts of the clone carrying this T cell receptor (beta chain). Its antigen remains unknown. This record belongs to a study of regulatory T cells in long-lasting Graves disease. Study-level information: Under 3 months of antithyroid drugs had been taken by newly diagnosed Graves' patients.

Time point meaning: newly diagnosed GD, antithyroid drugs for less than 3 months. Scientists built the TCR library using RNA that was extracted from PBMCs. Trimming cost V 7 bases and J 2 bases, with 13 bases left between them. Per the germline V gene, CDR1 is SNHLY and CDR2 is FYNNEI. This CDR3 has 14 amino acids. The TCR beta library used iRepertoire HTBI primers with Arm-PCR amplification of CDR3. Using its own MiXCR run on the multiplex PCR reads, TCRdb lists one record per CDR3 protein. The data show a few hundred thousand distinct CDR3 sequences, 13% seen once. Study findings and constraints: Segments TRBV28, TRBJ1-2 and TRBJ2-5 showed preferential usage in persistent disease.

These data also featured in a second study, about T cells in Graves' hyperthyroidism and ophthalmopathy. That study adds: The TCR CDR3 first-round RT-PCR relied on the HTBI primer set.

This TCR came from a man aged 25 to 40 with Graves disease. The source was peripheral blood mononuclear cells (PBMCs), collected at new diagnosis, from a patient treated with antithyroid drugs. This chain links TRBV2 with TRBJ2-3; D might be TRBD2 (6 bases). The CDR3 DNA reads TGTGCCAGCACTGACCGGGACTTCACAGATACGCAGTATTTT. Translating gives CASTDRDFTDTQYF.